Listed below are T cell receptor beta chains from one sample, sequenced in a study of shared clonotypes between healthy human individuals. Produced via immunoSEQ multiplex PCR; TCRdb's table is partial and in-frame only. This repertoire shows around 500,000 clones, 81% found once; its top ten account for over 9.5%. The sample taken for sequencing was PBMCs. The receptors come from a woman in her 40s in good health. Some clones in this sample may be carry-over from other donors' samples. CDR3s include the opening cysteine and the closing phenylalanine or tryptophan. A D gene is named only where the DNA matches it firmly.

TRBJ2-6	TRBV18	TRBD1	CASSQTQAGGAGANVLTF
TRBJ1-4	TRBV30	TRBD1	CACHRGREKLFF
TRBJ2-1	TRBV30	TRBD1	CAWSGQGVNEQFF
TRBJ1-5	TRBV23-1	NA	CASDPITGPIYSNQPQHF
TRBJ1-5	TRBV18	NA	CASSPQDGNGNQPQHF
TRBJ2-7	TRBV11-2	NA	CASRTPRDSAYEQYF
TRBJ2-4	TRBV27	TRBD2	CARREAAKNIQYF
TRBJ2-6	TRBV28	TRBD1	CASSTTGAGANVLTF
TRBJ1-1	TRBV11-2	NA	CASSLAPDRTEAFF
TRBJ2-5	TRBV4-1	TRBD1	CASSQDPGQGAWETQYF
TRBJ1-2	TRBV27	NA	CASSFHREPPLYGYTF
TRBJ2-2	TRBV9	TRBD1	CASSTLTGGSFNTGELFF
TRBJ2-5	TRBV19	NA	CASSTAFQETQYF
TRBJ2-7	TRBV5-4	NA	CASSNTGLGLSEQYF
TRBJ1-5	TRBV18	NA	CASSLRSDQPQHF
TRBJ2-6	TRBV4-1	NA	CASSQQTAHSGANVLTF
TRBJ2-7	TRBV23-1	NA	CASSPTKRTQSYEQYF
TRBJ1-4	TRBV6-6	TRBD1	CASSYSRQGDEKLFF
TRBJ2-7	TRBV6-1	NA	CASNTGDGHREQYF
TRBJ1-1	TRBV30	NA	CAWNGWTEAFF
TRBJ1-2	TRBV6-5	NA	CASSYEANYGYTF
TRBJ1-1	TRBV14	NA	CASSLDRTTEAFF
TRBJ2-7	TRBV28	TRBD2	CASSFGGSYEQYF
TRBJ1-2	TRBV27	NA	CASSLSQGNSYGYTF
TRBJ2-7	TRBV4-3	TRBD1	CASSQEYTPGQVIPYEQYF
TRBJ2-2	TRBV7-3	NA	CASSLIPAGNTGELFF
TRBJ2-7	TRBV27	TRBD2	CASSSTGRAYEQYF
TRBJ1-4	TRBV6-5	NA	CASSYDWGEKLFF
TRBJ2-1	TRBV30	TRBD2	CAWSSGTSGRSEQFF
TRBJ2-7	TRBV28	NA	CASSLIGRSRVYEQYF
TRBJ2-3	TRBV29-1	NA	CSVCIAGTDTQYF
TRBJ2-7	TRBV13	TRBD2	CASSHSGRAYYEQYF
TRBJ2-1	TRBV7-2	NA	CASTGGSVNEQFF
TRBJ2-2	TRBV5-3	TRBD2	CARSFRTSGRVNTGELFF
TRBJ1-5	TRBV18	NA	CASSPDGIRPQHF
TRBJ1-2	TRBV19	NA	CASNGGLPEGYTF
TRBJ1-1	TRBV19	NA	CASSRFGDTEAFF
TRBJ1-1	TRBV18	TRBD1	CASSPAGTGGTEAFF
TRBJ2-7	TRBV9	NA	CASSVNGHYEQYF
TRBJ1-4	TRBV5-1	TRBD1	CASSPGGRTNEKLFF